This is a list of T cell receptor beta chains from one sample in a study of TIL therapy for anti-PD-1-resistant metastatic lung cancer. Clones were read by immunoSEQ multiplex PCR, and TCRdb kept only the in-frame ones, dropping some. The sample has under 65,000 clones, roughly four fifths seen once. Sequenced material: blood, taken at baseline. The receptors shown here come from a person between 25 and 79 years old with non-small cell lung cancer. Each CDR3 is given with its conserved first and last residue. Each record gives: clone size, D gene, V gene, J gene, CDR3 length, CDR3 protein, CDR3 DNA. A D gene is named only where the DNA matches it firmly. Clone sizes are given selectively: once, few, many, or a class where the clone is expanded.

-	TRBD2	TRBV4-2	TRBJ2-7	18	CASSAGLAGFIGSYEQYF	TGTGCCAGCAGCGCAGGACTAGCGGGCTTTATCGGCTCCTACGAGCAGTACTTC
-	-	TRBV5-6	TRBJ1-1	13	CASRDPRNTEAFF	TGTGCCAGCCGGGACCCTAGGAACACTGAAGCTTTCTTT
-	TRBD2	TRBV10-2	TRBJ2-5	18	CASSEGPSGRSIQETQYF	TGCGCCAGCAGTGAGGGGCCTAGCGGGAGGAGTATACAAGAGACCCAGTACTTC
-	-	TRBV2	TRBJ1-5	13	CASSSGHPQPQHF	TGTGCCAGCAGTTCCGGACACCCTCAGCCCCAGCATTTT
-	-	TRBV18	TRBJ1-1	13	CASSPERDTEAFF	TGTGCCAGCTCACCAGAGAGGGACACTGAAGCTTTCTTT
-	-	TRBV28	TRBJ1-6	16	CASSSGGGTYNSPLHF	TGTGCCAGCAGTTCAGGCGGAGGGACCTATAATTCACCCCTCCACTTT
-	TRBD1	TRBV28	TRBJ2-3	19	CASSPNGQGVLLSTDTQYF	TGTGCCAGCAGTCCAAATGGACAGGGGGTACTATTAAGCACAGATACGCAGTATTTT
medium-sized	TRBD2	TRBV4-1	TRBJ2-2	17	CASSQDHLAGGPGELFF	TGCGCCAGCAGCCAAGATCATCTAGCGGGAGGGCCCGGGGAGCTGTTTTTT
-	-	TRBV11-2	TRBJ1-3	17	CASSLSTVGSSGNTIYF	TGTGCCAGCAGCTTATCAACCGTTGGAAGCTCTGGAAACACCATATATTTT
-	TRBD1	TRBV7-3	TRBJ1-6	14	CASSPGQENSPLHF	TGTGCCAGCAGCCCAGGACAGGAAAATTCACCCCTCCACTTT
-	-	TRBV7-9	TRBJ1-3	14	CASSSTVSGNTIYF	TGTGCCAGCAGCTCGACAGTCTCTGGAAACACCATATATTTT
once	-	TRBV9	TRBJ1-6	14	CASSVGTHDSPLHF	TGTGCCAGCAGCGTAGGGACACACGATTCACCCCTCCACTTT
-	TRBD2	TRBV19	TRBJ2-5	15	CASRKLATAQETQYF	TGTGCCAGTAGGAAACTAGCGACGGCTCAAGAGACCCAGTACTTC
few	-	TRBV18	TRBJ2-1	16	CASSPVESGPYNEQFF	TGTGCCAGCTCCCCAGTCGAGTCAGGGCCCTACAATGAGCAGTTCTTC
-	TRBD2	TRBV18	TRBJ2-3	16	CASSPTWTSGSDTQYF	TGTGCCAGCTCACCGACTTGGACTAGTGGGTCAGATACGCAGTATTTT
few	-	TRBV30	TRBJ1-6	12	CAWSVGYSPLHF	TGTGCCTGGAGTGTAGGCTATTCACCCCTCCACTTT
-	-	TRBV30	TRBJ1-4	14	CAWRGPATNEKLFF	TGTGCCTGGAGGGGACCTGCAACTAATGAAAAACTGTTTTTT
-	-	TRBV29-1	TRBJ2-5	15	CSVEEGGRLGETQYF	TGCAGCGTTGAAGAAGGGGGGAGGCTTGGAGAGACCCAGTACTTC